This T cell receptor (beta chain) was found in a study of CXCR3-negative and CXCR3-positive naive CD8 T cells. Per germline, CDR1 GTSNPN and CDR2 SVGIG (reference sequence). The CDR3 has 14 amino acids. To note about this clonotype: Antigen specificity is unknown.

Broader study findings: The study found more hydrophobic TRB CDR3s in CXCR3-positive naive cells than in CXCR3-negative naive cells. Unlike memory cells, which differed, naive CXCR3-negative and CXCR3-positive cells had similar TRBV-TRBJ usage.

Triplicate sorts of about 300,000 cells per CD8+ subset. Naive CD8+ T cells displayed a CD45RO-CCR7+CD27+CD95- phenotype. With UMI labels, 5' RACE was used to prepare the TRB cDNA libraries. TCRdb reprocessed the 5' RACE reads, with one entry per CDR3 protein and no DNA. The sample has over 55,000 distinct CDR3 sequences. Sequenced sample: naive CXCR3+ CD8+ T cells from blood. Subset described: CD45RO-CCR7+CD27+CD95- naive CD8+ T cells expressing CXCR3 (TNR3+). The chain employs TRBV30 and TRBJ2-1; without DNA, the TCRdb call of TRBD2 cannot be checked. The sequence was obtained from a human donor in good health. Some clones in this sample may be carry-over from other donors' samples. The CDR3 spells CAQLLAGTYNEQFF.